This T cell receptor (beta chain) comes out of a study of T cells after yellow fever vaccination. This clonotype was seen many times. A single record per CDR3 protein comes from TCRdb applying MiXCR to the 5' RACE reads. The sample consists of about 300,000 distinct CDR3 sequences, around 8.6% of them appearing once. The source of this sequence is a young man who received the YFV17D yellow fever vaccine. The sample here was CD4+ T cells sorted from PBMCs, taken 5 days after the yellow fever booster vaccination.

CDR3 DNA sequence: TGCGCCAGCAGCTATACTAGCGGGGGCCGAAACTTTCTCAGTACGCAGTATTTT. This codes for CASSYTSGGRNFLSTQYF. The chain combines TRBV4-3 with TRBJ2-3, with TRBD2 identical over 11 bases. Germline V gives CDR1 LGHNA, CDR2 YSLEER. The CDR3 length is 18 residues. V trimming: 5 bases; J trimming: 8 bases; junction bases outside the gene matches: 18.